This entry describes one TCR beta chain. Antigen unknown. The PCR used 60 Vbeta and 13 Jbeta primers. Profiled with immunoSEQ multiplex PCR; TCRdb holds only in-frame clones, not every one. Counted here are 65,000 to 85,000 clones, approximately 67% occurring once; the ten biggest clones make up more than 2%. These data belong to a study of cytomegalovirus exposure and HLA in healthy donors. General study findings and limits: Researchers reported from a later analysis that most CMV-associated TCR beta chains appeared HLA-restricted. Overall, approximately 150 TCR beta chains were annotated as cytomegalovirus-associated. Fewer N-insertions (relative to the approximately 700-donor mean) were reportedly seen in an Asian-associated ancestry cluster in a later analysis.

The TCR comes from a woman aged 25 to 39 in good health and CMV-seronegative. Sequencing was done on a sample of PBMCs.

This CDR3 reads CASSQDSYSPLHF. CDR3 nucleotides: TGTGCCAGCAGCCAGGACAGCTATTCACCCCTCCACTTT. The chain joins TRBV4-2 to TRBJ1-6; tentative D call: TRBD1 (6 bases). Germline V gene sequence: CDR1 LGHNA, CDR2 YNFKEQ. The CDR3 sequence is 13 residues long. V lost 3 bases and J 8 bases, leaving 8 bases between the germline ends.